The 22 T cell receptor beta chains in this list originate from one sample, sequenced in a study of response to subunit inactivated influenza vaccine. MiXCR, run by TCRdb on the RT-PCR reads, gives a single entry per CDR3 protein. The table lists fewer than 250,000 distinct CDR3 sequences, approximately 15% of them singletons. This material consisted of CD8+ T cells sorted from PBMCs, taken roughly 5 days after vaccination. These receptors all come from a man between 50 and 59 years old who received an inactivated influenza vaccine.

This clonotype has more than one count but fewer than ten. This chain uses TRBV5-1 with TRBJ2-6; no clear D. Trimming pared 2 bases from V and 1 base from J, leaving 13 bases between. The CDR3 sequence is 17 residues long. Germline values: CDR1 SGHRS, CDR2 YFSETQ. The CDR3 DNA is TGCGCCAGCAGCTTCGGGTCCTTATCATCTGGGGCCAACGTCCTGACTTTC. This encodes CASSFGSLSSGANVLTF.

A few counts support this clonotype. The CDR3 sequence: CAAKGVTTRILDEQFF. The CDR3 region has the DNA TGTGCCGCTAAGGGGGTGACGACTAGAATTTTGGATGAGCAGTTCTTC. The chain joins TRBV28 to TRBJ2-1, with D perhaps being TRBD1 or TRBD2 (6 bases each). Germline V CDR1 and CDR2: MDHEN, SYDVKM. Trimming removed 11 bases at V and 8 bases at J, with 28 bases between. The CDR3 length is 16 residues.

This clonotype is a singleton in its sample. The rearrangement uses TRBV9 and TRBJ1-5; possibly TRBD1 for D (5 bases). CDR1 is SGDLS, CDR2 YYNGEE, per germline. The CDR3 runs 15 residues. V lost 3 bases, J lost 0 bases, and 10 bases lay in between. CDR3 sequence (DNA): TGTGCCAGCAGCGGCGGGACGGATAGCAATCAGCCCCAGCATTTT. Translating it yields CASSGGTDSNQPQHF.

This chain links TRBV9 with TRBJ2-3, with TRBD2 matching over 7 bases. This CDR3 is built from 16 residues. Germline loops: CDR1 SGDLS, CDR2 YYNGEE. The V gene end was trimmed by 4 bases and the J gene end by 2 bases; junction bases not matched to a gene: 10. The chain's CDR3 is CASSPTRTRNTDTQYF. CDR3 DNA sequence: TGTGCCAGCAGCCCCACTCGGACTAGAAACACAGATACGCAGTATTTT.

This clonotype appeared a few times. This rearrangement joins TRBV7-9 to TRBJ1-1, with a weak D call TRBD1 (5 bases). Trimming left V 5 bases short and J 5 bases short, with 12 bases between. CDR1 is SEHNR, CDR2 FQNEAQ, per germline (reference sequence). The CDR3 sequence is 13 residues long. CDR3 residues: CASSPGLSTEAFF. The CDR3 nucleotides read TGTGCCAGCAGCCCAGGGCTGTCTACTGAAGCTTTCTTT.

The chain carries TRBV29-1 and TRBJ2-7; the D gene could be TRBD1 or TRBD2 (6 bases each). Germline CDR1 and CDR2: SQVTM and ANQGSEA. This CDR3 contains 14 residues. V was trimmed by 2 bases and J by 2 bases, leaving 13 bases between them. The CDR3 coding sequence is TGCAGCGTTGAAACCCGGGGGCCGACCTACGAGCAGTACTTC. Amino acid sequence: CSVETRGPTYEQYF.

Regarding this clonotype: One junction end disagrees with the germline gene, perhaps due to a read error. This chain uses TRBV10-3 with TRBJ2-7, with a possible D match to TRBD2 (6 bases). The CDR3 length is 13 residues. The germline CDR1 and CDR2 sequences are ENHRY and SYGVKD. The CDR3 reads CAICGGTSYKQYF. The CDR3 DNA sequence: TGTGCCATCTGCGGCGGAACTAGCTACAAGCAGTACTTC.

This clonotype came up a few times. The chain is built from TRBV4-2 and TRBJ2-7; D is perhaps TRBD1 (6 bases). Trimming took 0 bases from V and 5 from J, leaving 14 bases between them. The length of the CDR3 is 15 residues. Germline lookup yields CDR1 LGHNA and CDR2 YNFKEQ. The CDR3 DNA reads as TGTGCCAGCAGCCAAGATTCAGGGGCTAGCAACGAGCAGTACTTC. It encodes CASSQDSGASNEQYF.

This clonotype was observed at least ten times. The V gene is TRBV12-3 or TRBV12-4, the J gene TRBJ1-1; a weak D match, TRBD1 (5 bases). The CDR3 length is 13 residues. V lost 3 bases to trimming and J lost 3 bases, with 8 bases between them. The CDR3 nucleotides are TGTGCCAGCAGTTTCGGGGGTCACACTGAAGCTTTCTTT. Translating it yields CASSFGGHTEAFF.

This sequence joins TRBV5-1 and TRBJ1-6; the match to TRBD1 covers 9 bases. The length of the CDR3 is 14 residues. V was clipped by 4 bases and J by 7 bases; unmatched bases: 3. Per the germline V gene, CDR1 is SGHRS and CDR2 is YFSETQ. The CDR3 sequence is CASSPTGGNSPLHF. In nucleotides, the CDR3 is TGCGCCAGCAGCCCGACAGGGGGAAATTCACCCCTCCACTTT.

This clonotype was found a few times. The V call is TRBV27, the J call TRBJ2-1; the D gene is possibly TRBD2 (6 bases). The V end lost 2 bases, the J end lost 3 bases, and 8 bases lay between the germline ends. The CDR3 length is 14 residues. Germline CDR1 MNHEY, CDR2 SMNVEV (reference sequence). In nucleotides, the CDR3 is TGTGCCAGCAGTTTAGTGGGGGGCTACAATGAGCAGTTCTTC. It codes for CASSLVGGYNEQFF.

In its sample, this clonotype was seen a few times. The J gene is TRBJ2-1, the V gene TRBV28; TRBD2 agrees at 13 bases. Germline V gene sequence: CDR1 MDHEN, CDR2 SYDVKM. J lost 8 bases, V lost 7 bases, and 5 bases had no gene match. The length of the CDR3 is 14 residues. This CDR3 reads CASTGLAGVDEQFF. The CDR3 DNA is TGTGCCAGCACTGGACTAGCGGGAGTAGATGAGCAGTTCTTC.

The chain is built from TRBV3-1 and TRBJ2-1; 15 nucleotides match TRBD2. The CDR3 has 18 amino acids. Trimming cost V 10 bases and J 2 bases; bases outside gene matches: 12. The germline V gene encodes CDR1 LGHDT and CDR2 YNNKEL (reference sequence). For the CDR3, the DNA is TGTGCCATCTGTGGACTAGCGGGAGGGCAAATAGCCTACAATGAGCAGTTCTTC. Its protein is CAICGLAGGQIAYNEQFF.

This chain joins TRBV7-2 and TRBJ2-7; a possible D gene is TRBD1 (5 bases). This CDR3 has 13 amino acids. In germline, CDR1 is SGHTA, CDR2 FQGNSA. Between the trimmed V and J ends, which lost 5 bases and 0 bases, there was a span of 8 bases. The CDR3 coding sequence is TGTGCCAGCAGCCCAGGGTACTCCTACGAGCAGTACTTC. It specifies CASSPGYSYEQYF.

This chain joins TRBV6-5 and TRBJ2-1, with 9 bases aligning to TRBD2. CDR3 length equals 15 residues. Losses at the gene ends were 1 base for V and 6 bases for J; bases not matched to a gene: 4. Germline CDR1 and CDR2: MNHEY and SVGAGI. The CDR3 region is CASSYYAGGTNEQFF. CDR3 DNA: TGTGCCAGCAGTTACTATGCGGGGGGGACCAATGAGCAGTTCTTC.

This clonotype was seen ten or more times. The J gene is TRBJ2-3, the V gene TRBV3-1, with 11 bases that match TRBD2. This CDR3 spans 18 amino acids. V was pared by 4 bases and J by 0 bases, with 9 bases of the junction left unmatched. The V gene's germline CDR1 is LGHDT and CDR2 YNNKEL (reference sequence). The CDR3 region is CASSPPASGGFSTDTQYF. The DNA for the CDR3 is TGTGCCAGCAGCCCTCCGGCTAGCGGGGGGTTTAGCACAGATACGCAGTATTTT.

The chain recombines TRBV28 with TRBJ2-3, with 9 bases aligning to TRBD2. Per the germline V gene, CDR1 is MDHEN and CDR2 is SYDVKM. The CDR3 has 15 residues. The trim removed 3 bases at V and 6 bases at J, leaving 7 bases unmatched. DNA for the CDR3: TGTGCCAGCAGTTTCGGAGCGGGGGGAGGGGATACGCAGTATTTT. It codes for CASSFGAGGGDTQYF.

This clonotype has a handful of counts. The V and J genes are TRBV4-2 and TRBJ2-3, with D hard to call. Trimming pared 2 bases from V and 1 base from J, leaving 7 bases between. The CDR3 totals 14 residues. Looked up from germline, CDR1 is LGHNA and CDR2 is YNFKEQ. CDR3 coding DNA: TGTGCCAGCAGCCAACCCGACCGCACAGATACGCAGTATTTT. It is translated as CASSQPDRTDTQYF.

This clonotype appeared many times. V and J are TRBV11-2 and TRBJ2-1, with D hard to call. From germline, CDR1 is SGHAT and CDR2 FQNNGV. Trimming removed 1 base from V and 5 bases from J, with 12 bases in between. The CDR3 totals 15 residues. The CDR3, as DNA: TGTGCCAGCAGCTTAGGGGCCCTAGTTCACAATGAGCAGTTCTTC. Translation gives CASSLGALVHNEQFF.

This clonotype was detected many times. V usage is TRBV6-5 and J usage is TRBJ2-3; D gene uncertain. This CDR3 region has 12 residues. The V end lost 0 bases, the J end lost 5 bases, and 3 bases lay between the germline ends. Germline V lookup: CDR1 MNHEY, CDR2 SVGAGI. The CDR3 DNA is TGTGCCAGCAGTTACTCGGGAGATACGCAGTATTTT. This encodes CASSYSGDTQYF.

In its sample, this clonotype was seen many times. The CDR3 nucleotides read TGCGCCAGCAGCTTTGGACAGTATAATTCACCCCTCCACTTT. As protein: CASSFGQYNSPLHF. The chain has TRBV5-1 and TRBJ1-6; D might be TRBD1 (6 bases). The CDR3 consists of 14 residues. V was trimmed by 2 bases and J by 4 bases, leaving 7 bases between them. The germline CDR1 and CDR2 sequences are SGHRS and YFSETQ.

The rearrangement links TRBV10-2 to TRBJ2-7; D is perhaps TRBD1 (5 bases). The CDR3 is 14 amino acids. The V gene's germline CDR1 is WSHSY and CDR2 SAAADI. V shed 1 base and J shed 5 bases, with 12 bases lying between them. Here the CDR3 DNA reads TGCGCCAGCAGTGAGTTCAGGGTAGGAAACGAGCAGTACTTC. It encodes CASSEFRVGNEQYF.